The rows below give T cell receptor beta chains drawn from one sample of a study of molecular identifiers for immune sequencing clone quantification. TCRdb analysed the PCR reads with MiXCR anew, one entry per CDR3 protein. The sample carries 20,000 to 30,000 distinct CDR3 sequences, 15% to 20% recorded once. The specimen sequenced was naive CD8+ T cells from blood, with Jurkat cell RNA spiked in. These receptor sequences come from a human donor in good health. Some libraries in this study had Jurkat cell RNA spiked in. Each CDR3 is given without its conserved first and last residue. The D gene is left open where the match is weak.

>-|TRBJ2-7|TRBV7-9
ASSSPGTREQY
>TRBD2|TRBJ2-1|TRBV20-1
SARGGGGADYNEQF
>TRBD1|TRBJ2-3|TRBV2
ASSLTGYSTDTQY
>-|TRBJ1-1|TRBV6-4
ASSTTGTEAF
>-|TRBJ2-3|TRBV7-3
ASSLSSREQHTDTQY
>-|TRBJ2-5|TRBV12-3/TRBV12-4
ASRWISGEFE
>-|TRBJ2-1|TRBV30
AWSISNEQF
>-|TRBJ2-1|TRBV13
ASSSLGDNYNEQF
>-|TRBJ1-6|TRBV28
ASSLWADFNSPLH
>-|TRBJ1-1|TRBV28
ASSGTANTEAF
>-|TRBJ2-5|TRBV7-9
ASIQDGSRGIQETQY
>-|TRBJ2-7|TRBV29-1
SAEDGPYEQY
>-|TRBJ2-7|TRBV5-6
ASSFSGLEQY
>TRBD2|TRBJ2-7|TRBV20-1
SANGGHAGGSEQY
>TRBD2|TRBJ2-7|TRBV29-1
SVEGDFSGTSYEQY
>TRBD1|TRBJ2-5|TRBV10-2
ASSAPTGAGETQY
>-|TRBJ1-1|TRBV19
ASSWGAVLNTEAF
>TRBD1|TRBJ2-7|TRBV4-1
ASSPWTGAYEQY
>TRBD1|TRBJ1-2|TRBV3-1
ASSQDRTGRTYGYT
>-|TRBJ2-3|TRBV3-1
ASSQEWQAVAQY
>-|TRBJ1-1|TRBV27
ASSLFGVTEAF
>-|TRBJ1-5|TRBV19
ASSIDPGASNQPQH
>-|TRBJ1-2|TRBV6-5
ASSYGGGAYGYT
>-|TRBJ1-1|TRBV29-1
SVETDLNTEAF
>TRBD1|TRBJ2-1|TRBV7-2
ASSSPDRNEQF
>-|TRBJ2-3|TRBV7-2
ASSLIQGSTDTQY
>TRBD1|TRBJ1-1|TRBV5-1
ASSERQGLNTEAF
>-|TRBJ2-2|TRBV20-1
SARAPNRVSGELF
>TRBD1|TRBJ1-1|TRBV30
AWSDQGVWTEAF
>TRBD1|TRBJ1-1|TRBV11-2
ASSLDRGRGPEAF
>-|TRBJ1-1|TRBV5-6
ASSLIQGVPEAF
>-|TRBJ2-1|TRBV4-3
ASSQDGGQEQF
>-|TRBJ1-6|TRBV28
ASSLKSQLPLH
>-|TRBJ2-3|TRBV29-1
SVEAWGSPTDTQY
>TRBD1|TRBJ1-2|TRBV5-4
ASRRTGANYGYT
>-|TRBJ2-7|TRBV11-2
ASSLGTTYEQY
>-|TRBJ2-2|TRBV6-6
ASSYIVPVPELF
>TRBD2|TRBJ2-3|TRBV6-5
ASSPPAGGPPDTQY
>-|TRBJ1-1|TRBV7-6
ASSHVDGTEAF
>-|TRBJ1-1|TRBV11-2
ASSTWEQPLEAF
>TRBD1|TRBJ2-1|TRBV20-1
SARDDRDHYNEQF
>-|TRBJ2-2|TRBV7-2
ASSPGYTGELF
>TRBD1|TRBJ2-7|TRBV5-1
ASSPGQVYEQY
>-|TRBJ2-3|TRBV7-2
ASSSYYRDTIMADTQY
>TRBD1|TRBJ2-3|TRBV7-9
ASSLVGQLRTDTQY
>-|TRBJ2-1|TRBV4-3
ASSQDEGGLYEQF
>-|TRBJ1-5|TRBV27
ASRPTVYSNQPQH
>-|TRBJ1-2|TRBV5-4
ASSWGESYGYT
>-|TRBJ2-1|TRBV4-1
ASSQRTDNEQF
>-|TRBJ2-3|TRBV12-3/TRBV12-4
ASSLDGSPDTQY
>-|TRBJ1-1|TRBV3-1
ASSQDAALWSEAF
>-|TRBJ1-4|TRBV6-5
ASSGTPRGEKLF